The T cell receptor (beta chain) under discussion was sequenced for a study of patients and donors after allogeneic stem cell transplantation. TCRdb redid the calling of the RT-PCR reads with MiXCR, one entry per CDR3 protein. The sample has about 90,000 distinct CDR3 sequences, about 44% seen once. CDR3 length: 13 residues. Per germline, CDR1 DFQATT and CDR2 SNEGSKA (reference sequence). V lost 6 bases and J 5 bases, leaving 13 bases between the germline ends. The chain has TRBV20-1 and TRBJ1-4; tentative D call: TRBD1 (5 bases). This clonotype originated in a human donor who was either an allogeneic HSCT recipient or a stem cell or donor lymphocyte infusion donor (not recorded which). It is not recorded whose cells these are; they may come from a transplant donor. Source material: blood, either unsorted or a sorted T cell fraction (not recorded which). The CDR3, as DNA: TGCAGTGCCTTAAGGGGCCCAAATGAAAAACTGTTTTTT. It is translated as CSALRGPNEKLFF.